Included here is one TCR beta chain sequence, with context. Antigen specificity is unknown. The entry originates in a study of graft-versus-host responses after intestinal transplantation. Study information: Multivisceral, liver-intestinal, or isolated intestinal transplants were performed in recipients. Anti-thymocyte globulin induction, then tacrolimus and steroids for about three years, went to all recipients.

This CDR3 is built from 12 residues. V lost 3 bases to trimming and J lost 8 bases; unmatched junction nucleotides: 3. Looked up from germline, CDR1 is SEHNR and CDR2 is FQNEAQ (reference sequence). Sequenced by immunoSEQ multiplex PCR; TCRdb stores in-frame clones only, minus some. This sample yields some 40,000 clones, of which 85% to 95% are seen a single time; about 19% belongs to the top ten. Findings of the study overall: Across patients carrying graft-donor T cell macrochimerism, allografts held high graft-versus-host to host-versus-graft clonal ratios. There were GvH clones found in recipient marrow, and some of them appeared first in ileum or blood.

The chain recombines TRBV7-9 with TRBJ1-1, with 7 bases matching TRBD1. This sample comprised unstimulated CD8+ T cells sorted from spleen or lymph node cells, obtained before transplant. This clonotype originated in a human donor who was the organ donor for an intestinal transplant. Here the CDR3 DNA reads TGTGCCAGCAGCTTGGAGGGGGCGGAAGCTTTCTTT. Residues: CASSLEGAEAFF.